A selection of T cell receptor beta chains follows, all from one sample in a study of cytomegalovirus exposure and HLA in healthy donors. Libraries were prepared by immunoSEQ multiplex PCR; TCRdb keeps only in-frame clonotypes and omits some of them. This sample has some 190,000 clones, with 60% to 80% found just once. Sequences were obtained from PBMCs. Receptors were obtained from a woman aged 25 to 39 in good health and CMV-seropositive. Each CDR3 is given with its conserved first and last residue. The order of the fields is clone size, D gene, V gene, J gene, CDR3 protein, CDR3 DNA. A D gene is named only where the DNA matches it firmly. The size of a clone is reported for some rows only, either as once, few or many, or as a class for expanded clones.

clone size: -
D gene: -
V gene: TRBV5-1
J gene: TRBJ2-2
CDR3 protein: CASSLYQGGTGELFF
CDR3 DNA: TGCGCCAGCAGCTTGTATCAGGGGGGTACCGGGGAGCTGTTTTTT

clone size: -
D gene: TRBD1
V gene: TRBV6-1
J gene: TRBJ2-7
CDR3 protein: CASSEARGTGSSYEQYF
CDR3 DNA: TGTGCCAGCAGTGAAGCGAGAGGGACAGGGAGCTCCTACGAGCAGTACTTC

clone size: -
D gene: -
V gene: TRBV19
J gene: TRBJ2-7
CDR3 protein: CASSIVRGAGGGEQYF
CDR3 DNA: TGTGCCAGTAGTATAGTTCGGGGAGCCGGCGGTGGCGAGCAGTACTTC

clone size: -
D gene: -
V gene: TRBV2
J gene: TRBJ2-7
CDR3 protein: CASKPDSYEQYF
CDR3 DNA: TGTGCCAGCAAGCCGGACAGCTACGAGCAGTACTTC

clone size: once
D gene: -
V gene: TRBV11-3
J gene: TRBJ2-5
CDR3 protein: CASSPTELETQYF
CDR3 DNA: TGTGCCAGCAGCCCCACGGAGCTTGAGACCCAGTACTTC

clone size: -
D gene: TRBD1
V gene: TRBV5-6
J gene: TRBJ1-2
CDR3 protein: CASSLNRGKGSGYTF
CDR3 DNA: TGTGCCAGCAGCCTAAACAGGGGTAAGGGTAGTGGCTACACCTTC

clone size: -
D gene: -
V gene: TRBV7-7
J gene: TRBJ2-7
CDR3 protein: CASSLARGEVIYEQYF
CDR3 DNA: TGTGCCAGCAGCTTAGCGCGCGGGGAGGTAATCTACGAGCAGTACTTC

clone size: -
D gene: -
V gene: TRBV7-2
J gene: TRBJ2-7
CDR3 protein: CASSLSVSYEQYF
CDR3 DNA: TGTGCCAGCAGCCTTAGTGTCTCCTACGAGCAGTACTTC

clone size: -
D gene: -
V gene: TRBV28
J gene: TRBJ2-5
CDR3 protein: CATRSRGRETQYF
CDR3 DNA: TGTGCCACACGAAGCCGGGGGAGAGAGACCCAGTACTTC

clone size: -
D gene: TRBD1
V gene: TRBV7-2
J gene: TRBJ2-2
CDR3 protein: CASSSGTGFGTGELFF
CDR3 DNA: TGTGCCAGCAGCTCTGGGACAGGGTTTGGCACCGGGGAGCTGTTTTTT

clone size: once
D gene: -
V gene: TRBV7-9
J gene: TRBJ1-1
CDR3 protein: CASSLLLLNTEAFF
CDR3 DNA: TGTGCCAGCAGCTTGTTACTCTTGAACACTGAAGCTTTCTTT

clone size: -
D gene: TRBD2
V gene: TRBV5-4
J gene: TRBJ2-5
CDR3 protein: CASSQTSGSWETQYF
CDR3 DNA: TGTGCCAGCAGTCAGACTAGCGGGAGCTGGGAGACCCAGTACTTC

clone size: -
D gene: -
V gene: TRBV19
J gene: TRBJ1-2
CDR3 protein: CASSHRAQGDGYTF
CDR3 DNA: TGTGCCAGTAGTCACAGGGCACAGGGTGATGGCTACACCTTC

clone size: -
D gene: -
V gene: TRBV4-3
J gene: TRBJ1-1
CDR3 protein: CASSQLTTGADEAFF
CDR3 DNA: TGCGCCAGCAGCCAACTCACTACAGGTGCGGACGAAGCTTTCTTT

clone size: -
D gene: -
V gene: TRBV5-1
J gene: TRBJ2-1
CDR3 protein: CASSLAAGSYNEQFF
CDR3 DNA: TGCGCCAGCAGCTTGGCCGCGGGCTCCTACAATGAGCAGTTCTTC

clone size: -
D gene: TRBD1
V gene: TRBV19
J gene: TRBJ1-4
CDR3 protein: CASSEQGNEKLFF
CDR3 DNA: TGTGCCAGTAGTGAACAGGGGAATGAAAAACTGTTTTTT

clone size: few
D gene: TRBD2
V gene: TRBV28
J gene: TRBJ2-7
CDR3 protein: CASSKRLAGGVREQYF
CDR3 DNA: TGTGCCAGCAGTAAGAGGCTAGCGGGGGGGGTCCGCGAGCAGTACTTC

clone size: -
D gene: -
V gene: TRBV18
J gene: TRBJ1-1
CDR3 protein: CASSPRQRNTEAFF
CDR3 DNA: TGTGCCAGCTCCCCGCGACAGAGAAACACTGAAGCTTTCTTT

clone size: -
D gene: TRBD1
V gene: TRBV6-1
J gene: TRBJ1-5
CDR3 protein: CASRGQGHNQPQHF
CDR3 DNA: TGTGCCAGCAGGGGACAGGGTCATAATCAGCCCCAGCATTTT

clone size: -
D gene: -
V gene: TRBV27
J gene: TRBJ1-1
CDR3 protein: CASSLSTPEAFF
CDR3 DNA: TGTGCCAGCAGTTTATCTACTCCTGAAGCTTTCTTT

clone size: -
D gene: -
V gene: TRBV7-2
J gene: TRBJ2-3
CDR3 protein: CASSFRGTDTQYF
CDR3 DNA: TGTGCCAGCAGCTTCAGGGGCACAGATACGCAGTATTTT

clone size: -
D gene: TRBD1
V gene: TRBV7-3
J gene: TRBJ1-2
CDR3 protein: CASSPRGQGLNYGYTF
CDR3 DNA: TGTGCCAGCAGCCCCCGGGGACAGGGTTTAAACTATGGCTACACCTTC

clone size: -
D gene: -
V gene: TRBV6-1
J gene: TRBJ2-7
CDR3 protein: CASMNLLVTYEQYF
CDR3 DNA: TGTGCCAGCATGAACCTACTAGTAACCTACGAGCAGTACTTC

clone size: -
D gene: TRBD1
V gene: TRBV7-9
J gene: TRBJ1-2
CDR3 protein: CASSSPGQGGAYGYTF
CDR3 DNA: TGTGCCAGCAGCTCCCCGGGACAGGGGGGAGCCTATGGCTACACCTTC

clone size: -
D gene: TRBD1
V gene: TRBV11-3
J gene: TRBJ2-7
CDR3 protein: CASSLGTGYEQYF
CDR3 DNA: TGTGCCAGCAGCTTGGGGACAGGCTACGAGCAGTACTTC

clone size: -
D gene: -
V gene: TRBV18
J gene: TRBJ1-4
CDR3 protein: CASSPVHSTAINEKLFF
CDR3 DNA: TGTGCCAGCTCACCCGTGCATAGCACGGCTATTAATGAAAAACTGTTTTTT

clone size: -
D gene: TRBD1
V gene: TRBV11-3
J gene: TRBJ2-7
CDR3 protein: CASSSRGQAASYEQYF
CDR3 DNA: TGTGCCAGCAGCTCCCGGGGACAGGCAGCCTCCTACGAGCAGTACTTC

clone size: once
D gene: TRBD1
V gene: TRBV5-1
J gene: TRBJ1-2
CDR3 protein: CASSPGTANGYTF
CDR3 DNA: TGCGCCAGCAGCCCCGGGACAGCAAATGGCTACACCTTC

clone size: -
D gene: TRBD2
V gene: TRBV6-5
J gene: TRBJ2-7
CDR3 protein: CASTLGASGFYEQYF
CDR3 DNA: TGTGCCAGCACCCTCGGGGCTAGCGGATTCTACGAGCAGTACTTC

clone size: -
D gene: -
V gene: TRBV28
J gene: TRBJ1-2
CDR3 protein: CASSFFRYDTPNYGYTF
CDR3 DNA: TGTGCCAGCAGTTTTTTCCGATACGACACCCCTAACTATGGCTACACCTTC

clone size: -
D gene: TRBD1
V gene: TRBV9
J gene: TRBJ2-5
CDR3 protein: CASTQGQGKGETQYF
CDR3 DNA: TGTGCCAGCACCCAAGGACAGGGGAAAGGAGAGACCCAGTACTTC

clone size: -
D gene: TRBD2
V gene: TRBV11-2
J gene: TRBJ2-7
CDR3 protein: CASSLGSSGYEQYF
CDR3 DNA: TGTGCCAGCAGCTTAGGATCTAGCGGCTACGAGCAGTACTTC

clone size: -
D gene: TRBD2
V gene: TRBV5-1
J gene: TRBJ2-7
CDR3 protein: CASSYSSGRARLEQYF
CDR3 DNA: TGCGCCAGCAGCTATTCTAGCGGGAGGGCCAGGCTCGAGCAGTACTTC

clone size: -
D gene: TRBD2
V gene: TRBV4-2
J gene: TRBJ2-3
CDR3 protein: CASSPRGKRGQNTDTQYF
CDR3 DNA: TGTGCCAGCAGCCCCCGGGGAAAGCGGGGTCAAAACACAGATACGCAGTATTTT

clone size: few
D gene: TRBD1
V gene: TRBV7-9
J gene: TRBJ1-1
CDR3 protein: CASSLATGVNTEAFF
CDR3 DNA: TGTGCCAGCAGCTTAGCGACAGGGGTAAACACTGAAGCTTTCTTT

clone size: -
D gene: TRBD1
V gene: TRBV10-3
J gene: TRBJ1-1
CDR3 protein: CAISEWVLGQGEAFF
CDR3 DNA: TGTGCCATCAGTGAGTGGGTGCTTGGACAGGGGGAAGCTTTCTTT

clone size: -
D gene: TRBD1
V gene: TRBV9
J gene: TRBJ2-2
CDR3 protein: CASSLGQGAAGELFF
CDR3 DNA: TGTGCCAGCAGCCTCGGACAGGGGGCGGCCGGGGAGCTGTTTTTT

clone size: once
D gene: TRBD2
V gene: TRBV25-1
J gene: TRBJ2-1
CDR3 protein: CASRLGGGAGEQFF
CDR3 DNA: TGTGCCAGCAGATTGGGCGGGGGGGCCGGTGAGCAGTTCTTC

clone size: -
D gene: -
V gene: TRBV5-1
J gene: TRBJ2-7
CDR3 protein: CASSFLVGEQYF
CDR3 DNA: TGCGCCAGCAGCTTTCTGGTCGGCGAGCAGTACTTC

clone size: -
D gene: -
V gene: TRBV5-1
J gene: TRBJ2-5
CDR3 protein: CASSLAVGGEETQYF
CDR3 DNA: TGCGCCAGCAGCTTGGCCGTAGGGGGGGAAGAGACCCAGTACTTC

clone size: once
D gene: TRBD1
V gene: TRBV5-1
J gene: TRBJ1-1
CDR3 protein: CASSLSFSQGATEAFF
CDR3 DNA: TGCGCCAGCAGCTTGAGTTTTTCCCAGGGGGCCACTGAAGCTTTCTTT

clone size: once
D gene: -
V gene: TRBV5-6
J gene: TRBJ2-7
CDR3 protein: CASSKRGAGYEQYF
CDR3 DNA: TGTGCCAGCAGCAAACGGGGGGCTGGATACGAGCAGTACTTC

clone size: -
D gene: TRBD2
V gene: TRBV18
J gene: TRBJ2-7
CDR3 protein: CASSPSGLAGDLEQYF
CDR3 DNA: TGTGCCAGCTCACCCTCGGGACTAGCGGGGGACCTGGAGCAGTACTTC

clone size: -
D gene: -
V gene: TRBV5-1
J gene: TRBJ2-1
CDR3 protein: CASSLTGGPYNEQFF
CDR3 DNA: TGCGCCAGCAGCTTGACCGGAGGCCCCTACAATGAGCAGTTCTTC

clone size: -
D gene: TRBD1
V gene: TRBV29-1
J gene: TRBJ2-5
CDR3 protein: CSVNRGLGETQYF
CDR3 DNA: TGCAGCGTTAACAGGGGGCTCGGGGAGACCCAGTACTTC

clone size: once
D gene: TRBD1
V gene: TRBV14
J gene: TRBJ1-3
CDR3 protein: CASSRRDSLAGNTIYF
CDR3 DNA: TGTGCCAGCAGCCGCCGGGACAGCTTAGCTGGAAACACCATATATTTT

clone size: -
D gene: -
V gene: TRBV2
J gene: TRBJ2-6
CDR3 protein: CASSDSQARWANVLTF
CDR3 DNA: TGTGCCAGCAGTGATTCACAGGCCCGCTGGGCCAACGTCCTGACTTTC

clone size: -
D gene: -
V gene: TRBV6-1
J gene: TRBJ1-5
CDR3 protein: CASRRGYQPQHF
CDR3 DNA: TGTGCCAGCAGAAGGGGATATCAGCCCCAGCATTTT

clone size: -
D gene: -
V gene: TRBV5-1
J gene: TRBJ2-3
CDR3 protein: CASSLGGKDTDTQYF
CDR3 DNA: TGCGCCAGCAGCTTGGGAGGGAAGGACACAGATACGCAGTATTTT

clone size: -
D gene: -
V gene: TRBV7-2
J gene: TRBJ2-3
CDR3 protein: CASSLRHGIWYF
CDR3 DNA: TGTGCCAGCAGCTTGAGGCACGGTATCTGGTATTTT

clone size: -
D gene: -
V gene: TRBV7-2
J gene: TRBJ2-7
CDR3 protein: CASSSTGTLTYEQYF
CDR3 DNA: TGTGCCAGCAGCTCAACCGGGACACTAACCTACGAGCAGTACTTC

clone size: -
D gene: -
V gene: TRBV7-8
J gene: TRBJ1-4
CDR3 protein: CASSVYQGYGEKLFF
CDR3 DNA: TGTGCCAGCAGCGTCTATCAGGGGTATGGTGAAAAACTGTTTTTT

clone size: -
D gene: TRBD2
V gene: TRBV5-1
J gene: TRBJ2-5
CDR3 protein: CASSWGTSGRASQETQYF
CDR3 DNA: TGCGCCAGCAGCTGGGGGACTAGCGGGAGGGCGTCCCAAGAGACCCAGTACTTC

clone size: few
D gene: -
V gene: TRBV7-2
J gene: TRBJ2-7
CDR3 protein: CASSYLAPSYEQYF
CDR3 DNA: TGTGCCAGCAGCTACTTAGCGCCTTCCTACGAGCAGTACTTC

clone size: -
D gene: TRBD2
V gene: TRBV30
J gene: TRBJ2-1
CDR3 protein: CAGGGDEQFF
CDR3 DNA: TGTGCCGGGGGAGGGGACGAGCAGTTCTTC

clone size: -
D gene: TRBD1
V gene: TRBV6-1
J gene: TRBJ2-5
CDR3 protein: CASSIRQGETQYF
CDR3 DNA: TGTGCCAGCAGTATTAGACAGGGGGAGACCCAGTACTTC